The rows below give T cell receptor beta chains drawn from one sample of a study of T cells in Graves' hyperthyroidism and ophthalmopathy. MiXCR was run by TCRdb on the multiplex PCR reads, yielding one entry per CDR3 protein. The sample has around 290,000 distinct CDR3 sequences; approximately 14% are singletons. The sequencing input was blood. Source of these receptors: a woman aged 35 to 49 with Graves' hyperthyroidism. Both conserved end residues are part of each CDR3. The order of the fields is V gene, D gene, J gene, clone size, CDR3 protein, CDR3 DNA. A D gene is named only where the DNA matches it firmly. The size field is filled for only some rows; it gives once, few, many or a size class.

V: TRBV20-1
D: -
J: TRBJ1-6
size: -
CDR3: CSARHRDSPLHF
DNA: TGCAGTGCAAGACACCGTGATTCACCCCTCCACTTT

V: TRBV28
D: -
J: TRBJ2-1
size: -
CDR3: CASRQGGTLTNEQFF
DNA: TGTGCCAGCAGACAAGGTGGGACGCTTACCAATGAGCAGTTCTTC

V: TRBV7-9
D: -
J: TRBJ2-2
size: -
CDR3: CASSLRSGSNTGELFF
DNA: TGTGCCAGCAGCTTACGTAGCGGCTCGAACACCGGGGAGCTGTTTTTT

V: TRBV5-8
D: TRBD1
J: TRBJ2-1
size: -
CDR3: CASQPRGQSNEQFF
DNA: TGTGCCAGCCAGCCTAGGGGACAGAGCAATGAGCAGTTCTTC

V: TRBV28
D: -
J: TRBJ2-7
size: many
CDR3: CASSSPWYEQYF
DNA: TGTGCCAGCAGTTCCCCCTGGTACGAGCAGTACTTC

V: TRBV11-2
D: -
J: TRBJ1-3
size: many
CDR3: CASSLTGGGINTIYF
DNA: TGTGCCAGCAGCCTCACTGGAGGGGGGATAAACACCATATATTTT

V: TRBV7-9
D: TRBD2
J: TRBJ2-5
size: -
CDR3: CASLGRSGQETQYF
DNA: TGTGCCAGCCTCGGGAGGAGCGGACAAGAGACCCAGTACTTC

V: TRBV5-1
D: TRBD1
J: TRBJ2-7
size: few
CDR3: CASSGQGVSYEQYF
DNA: TGCGCCAGCAGTGGACAGGGTGTCTCCTACGAGCAGTACTTC

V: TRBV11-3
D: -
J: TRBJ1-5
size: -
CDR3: CASSLDGKVGSNQPQHF
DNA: TGTGCCAGCAGCTTAGATGGGAAGGTGGGGAGCAATCAGCCCCAGCATTTT

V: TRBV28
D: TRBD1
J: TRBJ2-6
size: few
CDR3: CASKQGGTGANVLTF
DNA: TGTGCCAGCAAACAGGGGGGCACTGGGGCCAACGTCCTGACTTTC

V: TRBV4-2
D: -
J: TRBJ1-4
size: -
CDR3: CASSQGGTTNEKLFF
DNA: TGTGCCAGCAGCCAGGGCGGGACCACTAATGAAAAACTGTTTTTT